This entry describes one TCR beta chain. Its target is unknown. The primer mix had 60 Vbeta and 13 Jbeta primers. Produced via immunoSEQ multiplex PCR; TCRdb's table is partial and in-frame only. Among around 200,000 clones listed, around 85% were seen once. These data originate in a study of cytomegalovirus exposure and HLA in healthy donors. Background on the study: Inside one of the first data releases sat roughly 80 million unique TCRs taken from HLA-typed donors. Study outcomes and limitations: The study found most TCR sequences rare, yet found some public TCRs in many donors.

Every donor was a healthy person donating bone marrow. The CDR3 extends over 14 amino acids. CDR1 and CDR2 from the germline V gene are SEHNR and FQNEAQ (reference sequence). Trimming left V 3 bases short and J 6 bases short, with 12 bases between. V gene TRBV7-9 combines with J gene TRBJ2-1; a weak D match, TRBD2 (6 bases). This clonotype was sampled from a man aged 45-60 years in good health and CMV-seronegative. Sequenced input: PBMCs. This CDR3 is CASSLRGLTNEQFF. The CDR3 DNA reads TGTGCCAGCAGCTTGCGGGGATTGACCAATGAGCAGTTCTTC.